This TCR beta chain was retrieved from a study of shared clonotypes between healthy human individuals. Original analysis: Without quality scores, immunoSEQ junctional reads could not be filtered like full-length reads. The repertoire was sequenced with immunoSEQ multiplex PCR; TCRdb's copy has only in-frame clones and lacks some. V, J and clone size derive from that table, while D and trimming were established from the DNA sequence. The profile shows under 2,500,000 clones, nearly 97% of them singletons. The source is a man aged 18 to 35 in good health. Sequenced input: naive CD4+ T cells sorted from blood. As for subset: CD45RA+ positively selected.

DNA for the CDR3: TGTGCCAGCTCACCACAGGGACTAGCGGGGGGCACAGATACGCAGTATTTT. It codes for CASSPQGLAGGTDTQYF. This chain links TRBV18 with TRBJ2-3, with 14 positions matching TRBD2. This CDR3 is 17 amino acids long. J was trimmed by 1 base and V by 1 base; bases with no gene match: 1. Per the germline V gene, CDR1 is KGHSH and CDR2 is LQKENI.